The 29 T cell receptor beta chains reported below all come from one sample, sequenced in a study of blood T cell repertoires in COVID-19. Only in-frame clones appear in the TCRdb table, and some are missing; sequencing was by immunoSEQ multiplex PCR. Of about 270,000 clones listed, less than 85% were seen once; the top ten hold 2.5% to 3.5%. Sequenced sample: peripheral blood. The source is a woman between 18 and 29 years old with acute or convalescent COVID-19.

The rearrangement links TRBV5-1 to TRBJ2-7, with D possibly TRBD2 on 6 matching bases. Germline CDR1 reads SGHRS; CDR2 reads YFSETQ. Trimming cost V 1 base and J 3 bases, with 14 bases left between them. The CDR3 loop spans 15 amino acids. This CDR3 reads CASSLSLSSVYEQYF. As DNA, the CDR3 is TGCGCCAGCAGCTTGAGTTTGTCTAGCGTCTACGAGCAGTACTTC.

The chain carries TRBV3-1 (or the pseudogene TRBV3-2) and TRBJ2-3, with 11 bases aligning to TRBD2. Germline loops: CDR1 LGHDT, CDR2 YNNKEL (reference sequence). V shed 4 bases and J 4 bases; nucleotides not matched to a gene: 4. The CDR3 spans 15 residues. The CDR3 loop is CASSLSGRGPDTQYF. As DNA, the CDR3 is TGTGCCAGCAGCCTTAGCGGGAGGGGACCAGATACGCAGTATTTT.

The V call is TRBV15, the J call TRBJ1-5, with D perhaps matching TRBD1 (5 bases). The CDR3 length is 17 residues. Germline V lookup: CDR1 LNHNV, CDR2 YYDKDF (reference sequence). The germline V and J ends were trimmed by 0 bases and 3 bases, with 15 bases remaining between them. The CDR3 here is CATSRDMKGRDNQPQHF. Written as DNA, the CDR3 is TGTGCCACCAGCAGAGATATGAAGGGGCGCGACAATCAGCCCCAGCATTTT.

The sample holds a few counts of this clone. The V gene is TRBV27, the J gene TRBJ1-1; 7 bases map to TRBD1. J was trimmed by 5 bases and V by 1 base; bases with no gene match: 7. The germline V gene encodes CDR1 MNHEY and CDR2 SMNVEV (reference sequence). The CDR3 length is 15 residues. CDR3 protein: CASSLYRGGGTEAFF. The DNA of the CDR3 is TGTGCCAGCAGTTTATACAGGGGTGGAGGAACTGAAGCTTTCTTT.

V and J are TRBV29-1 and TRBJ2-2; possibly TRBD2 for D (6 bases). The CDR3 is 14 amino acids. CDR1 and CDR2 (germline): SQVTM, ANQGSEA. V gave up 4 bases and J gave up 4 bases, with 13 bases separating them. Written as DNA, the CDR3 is TGCAGCGTTGCCGGCGGGATAAGCACCGGGGAGCTGTTTTTT. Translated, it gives CSVAGGISTGELFF.

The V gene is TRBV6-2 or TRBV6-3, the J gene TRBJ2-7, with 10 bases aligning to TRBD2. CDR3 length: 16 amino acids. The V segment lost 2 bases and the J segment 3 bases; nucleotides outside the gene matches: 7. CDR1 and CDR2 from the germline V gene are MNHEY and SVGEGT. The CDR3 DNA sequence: TGTGCCAGCAGTTACCCCCCGGGGACTAGCGTCTACGAGCAGTACTTC. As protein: CASSYPPGTSVYEQYF.

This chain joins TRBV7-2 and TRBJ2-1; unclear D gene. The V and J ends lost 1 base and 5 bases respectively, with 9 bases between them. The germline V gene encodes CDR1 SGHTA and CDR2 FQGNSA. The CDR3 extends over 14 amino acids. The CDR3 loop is CASSLEVANNEQFF. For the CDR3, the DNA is TGTGCCAGCAGCTTAGAGGTAGCAAACAATGAGCAGTTCTTC.

CDR3 sequence: CASRQGQGMAGNTIYF. Written as DNA, the CDR3 is TGTGCCAGCAGACAAGGACAGGGGATGGCGGGAAACACCATATATTTT. The chain uses TRBV7-9 and TRBJ1-3; 9 bases are a match to TRBD1. The V gene's germline CDR1 is SEHNR and CDR2 FQNEAQ (reference sequence). J was trimmed by 4 bases and V by 6 bases; bases with no gene match: 10. The CDR3 is made up of 16 amino acids.

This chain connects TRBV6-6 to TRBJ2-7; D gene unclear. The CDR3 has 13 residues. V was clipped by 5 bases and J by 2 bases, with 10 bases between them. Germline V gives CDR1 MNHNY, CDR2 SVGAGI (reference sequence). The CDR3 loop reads CASSRSFPYEQYF. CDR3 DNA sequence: TGTGCCAGCAGTAGGAGCTTCCCCTACGAGCAGTACTTC.

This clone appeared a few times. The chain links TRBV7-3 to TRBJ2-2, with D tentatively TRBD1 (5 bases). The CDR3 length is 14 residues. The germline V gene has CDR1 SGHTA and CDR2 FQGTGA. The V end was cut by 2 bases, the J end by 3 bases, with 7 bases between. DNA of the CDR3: TGTGCCAGCAGCTTAGGGGCCTACACCGGGGAGCTGTTTTTT. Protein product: CASSLGAYTGELFF.

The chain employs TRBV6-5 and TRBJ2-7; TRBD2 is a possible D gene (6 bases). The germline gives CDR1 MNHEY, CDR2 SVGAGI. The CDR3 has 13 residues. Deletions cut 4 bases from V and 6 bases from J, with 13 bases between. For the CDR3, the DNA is TGTGCCAGCAGTTTTAGGAGGGATTCCGAGCAGTACTTC. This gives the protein CASSFRRDSEQYF.

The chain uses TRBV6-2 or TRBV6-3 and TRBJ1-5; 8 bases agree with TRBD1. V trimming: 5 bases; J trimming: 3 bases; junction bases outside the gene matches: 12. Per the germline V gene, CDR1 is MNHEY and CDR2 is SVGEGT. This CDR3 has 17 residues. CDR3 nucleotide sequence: TGTGCCAGCAGTGCTCCGACAGGGGAAAGCCTCAATCAGCCCCAGCATTTT. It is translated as CASSAPTGESLNQPQHF.

CDR3 coding DNA: TGTGCCAGCAGAGAAAGAACGGTTAGCAATCAGCCCCAGCATTTT. Protein: CASRERTVSNQPQHF. This sequence joins TRBV2 and TRBJ1-5; D gene uncertain. V gave up 6 bases and J gave up 0 bases, with 12 bases separating them. The CDR3 loop spans 15 amino acids. CDR1 is SNHLY, CDR2 FYNNEI, per germline.

The CDR3 DNA reads TGCAGTGCTAGTGGATCCAGGGGCACGAACACTGAAGCTTTCTTT. This encodes CSASGSRGTNTEAFF. The V and J genes are TRBV20-1 and TRBJ1-1, with D perhaps TRBD1 (6 bases). The CDR3 totals 15 residues. Trimming left V 3 bases short and J 1 base short, with 15 bases between. Per germline, CDR1 DFQATT and CDR2 SNEGSKA (reference sequence).

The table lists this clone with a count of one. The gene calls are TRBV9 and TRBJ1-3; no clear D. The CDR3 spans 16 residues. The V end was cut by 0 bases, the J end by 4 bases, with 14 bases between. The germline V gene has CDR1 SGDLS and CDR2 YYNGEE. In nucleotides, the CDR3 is TGTGCCAGCAGCGTAGGAGGCTCCCTGGAGGGAAACACCATATATTTT. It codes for CASSVGGSLEGNTIYF.

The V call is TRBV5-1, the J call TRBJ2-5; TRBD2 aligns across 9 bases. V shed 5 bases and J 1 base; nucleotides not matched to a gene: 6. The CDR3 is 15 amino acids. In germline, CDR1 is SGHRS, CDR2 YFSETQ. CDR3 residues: CASSGAGGPQETQYF. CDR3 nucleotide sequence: TGCGCCAGCAGTGGGGCGGGAGGGCCCCAAGAGACCCAGTACTTC.

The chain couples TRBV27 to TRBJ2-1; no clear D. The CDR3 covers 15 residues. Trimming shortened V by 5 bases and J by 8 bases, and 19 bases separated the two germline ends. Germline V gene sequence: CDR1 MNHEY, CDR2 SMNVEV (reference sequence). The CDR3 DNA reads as TGTGCCAGCAGTGCTACCGAGGCTAGATCCCATGAGCAGTTCTTC. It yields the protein CASSATEARSHEQFF.

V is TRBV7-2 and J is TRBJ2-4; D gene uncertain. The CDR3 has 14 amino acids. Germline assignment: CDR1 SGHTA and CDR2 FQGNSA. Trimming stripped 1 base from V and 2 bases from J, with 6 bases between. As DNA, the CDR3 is TGTGCCAGCAGCTTAGACAGTACCAAAAACATTCAGTACTTC. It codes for CASSLDSTKNIQYF.

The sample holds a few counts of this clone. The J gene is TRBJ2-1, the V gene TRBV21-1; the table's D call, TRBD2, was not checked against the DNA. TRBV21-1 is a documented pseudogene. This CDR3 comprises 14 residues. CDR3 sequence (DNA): TGTGCCAGCAGCAAACCCTGGTGCGGCGATGAGCAGTTCTTC. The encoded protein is CASSKPWCGDEQFF.

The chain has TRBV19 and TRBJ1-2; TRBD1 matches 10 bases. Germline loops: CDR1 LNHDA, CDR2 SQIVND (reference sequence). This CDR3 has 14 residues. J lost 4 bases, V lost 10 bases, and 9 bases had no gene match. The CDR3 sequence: CATTPGQGSYGYTF. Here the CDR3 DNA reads TGTGCCACTACGCCGGGACAGGGGTCCTATGGCTACACCTTC.

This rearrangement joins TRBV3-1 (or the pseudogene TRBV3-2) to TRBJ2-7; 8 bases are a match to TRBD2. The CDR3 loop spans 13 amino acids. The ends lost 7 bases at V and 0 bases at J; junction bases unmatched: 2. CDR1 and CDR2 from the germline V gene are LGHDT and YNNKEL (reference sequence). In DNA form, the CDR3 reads TGTGCCAGCAAAACTAGCGGCTCCTACGAGCAGTACTTC. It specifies CASKTSGSYEQYF.

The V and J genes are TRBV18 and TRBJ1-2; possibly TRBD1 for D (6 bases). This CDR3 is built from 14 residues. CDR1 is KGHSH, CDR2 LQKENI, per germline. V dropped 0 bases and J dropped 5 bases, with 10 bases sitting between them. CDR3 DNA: TGTGCCAGCTCACCACCGGACAGCATTTATGGCTACACCTTC. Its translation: CASSPPDSIYGYTF. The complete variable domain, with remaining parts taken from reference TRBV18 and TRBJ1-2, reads NAGVMQNPRHLVRRRGQEARLRCSPMKGHSHVYWYRQLPEEGLKFMVYLQKENIIDESGMPKERFSAEFPKEGPSILRIQQVVRGDSAAYFCASSPPDSIYGYTFGSGTRLTVV.

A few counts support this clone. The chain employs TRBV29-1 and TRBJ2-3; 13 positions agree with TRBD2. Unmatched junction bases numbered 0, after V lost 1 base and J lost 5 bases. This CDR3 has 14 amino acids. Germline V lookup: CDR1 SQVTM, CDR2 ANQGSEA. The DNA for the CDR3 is TGCAGCGTTGAAGGACTAGCGGGAGGAGATACGCAGTATTTT. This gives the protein CSVEGLAGGDTQYF.

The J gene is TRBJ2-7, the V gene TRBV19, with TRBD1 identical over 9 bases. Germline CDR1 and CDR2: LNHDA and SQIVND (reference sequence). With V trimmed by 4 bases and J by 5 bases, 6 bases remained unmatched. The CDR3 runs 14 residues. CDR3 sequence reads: CASSRDRGSHEQYF. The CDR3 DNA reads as TGTGCCAGTAGTAGAGACAGGGGGAGCCACGAGCAGTACTTC.

The chain's CDR3 is CASSPTGFGQPQHF. The DNA for the CDR3 is TGTGCCAGCAGTCCGACAGGTTTTGGTCAGCCCCAGCATTTT. The V call is TRBV6-2 or TRBV6-3, the J call TRBJ1-5, with D perhaps matching TRBD1 (6 bases). The CDR3 sequence is 14 residues long. Germline V gene data show CDR1 as MNHEY and CDR2 as SVGEGT. Trimming removed 5 bases from V and 6 bases from J, with 14 bases in between.

The CDR3: CASSLPGLATQYF. CDR3 nucleotides: TGTGCCAGCAGCTTACCTGGACTAGCAACGCAGTATTTT. The V gene is TRBV7-2, the J gene TRBJ2-3; 8 bases agree with TRBD2. V was clipped by 2 bases and J by 9 bases; unmatched bases: 4. The CDR3 covers 13 residues. Germline values: CDR1 SGHTA, CDR2 FQGNSA.

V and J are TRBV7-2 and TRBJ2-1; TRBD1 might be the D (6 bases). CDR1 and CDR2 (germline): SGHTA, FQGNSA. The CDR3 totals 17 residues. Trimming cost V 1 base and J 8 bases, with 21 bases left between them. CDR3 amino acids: CASSLVRGTMRTHEQFF. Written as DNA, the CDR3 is TGTGCCAGCAGCTTAGTTCGTGGGACAATGAGGACCCATGAGCAGTTCTTC.

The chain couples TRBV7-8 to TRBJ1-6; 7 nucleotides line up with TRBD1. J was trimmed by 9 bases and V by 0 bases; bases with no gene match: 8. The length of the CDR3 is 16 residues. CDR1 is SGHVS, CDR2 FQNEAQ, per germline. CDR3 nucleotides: TGTGCCAGCAGCTTAGCCGGGACAGTTCGGCTTTCACCCCTCCACTTT. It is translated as CASSLAGTVRLSPLHF.

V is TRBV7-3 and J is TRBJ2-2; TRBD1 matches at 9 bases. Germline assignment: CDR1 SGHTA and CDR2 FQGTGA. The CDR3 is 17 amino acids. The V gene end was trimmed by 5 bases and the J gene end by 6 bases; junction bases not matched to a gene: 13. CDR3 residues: CASSPKRGQGPPGELFF. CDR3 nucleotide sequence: TGTGCCAGCAGCCCCAAACGGGGACAGGGCCCCCCCGGGGAGCTGTTTTTT.